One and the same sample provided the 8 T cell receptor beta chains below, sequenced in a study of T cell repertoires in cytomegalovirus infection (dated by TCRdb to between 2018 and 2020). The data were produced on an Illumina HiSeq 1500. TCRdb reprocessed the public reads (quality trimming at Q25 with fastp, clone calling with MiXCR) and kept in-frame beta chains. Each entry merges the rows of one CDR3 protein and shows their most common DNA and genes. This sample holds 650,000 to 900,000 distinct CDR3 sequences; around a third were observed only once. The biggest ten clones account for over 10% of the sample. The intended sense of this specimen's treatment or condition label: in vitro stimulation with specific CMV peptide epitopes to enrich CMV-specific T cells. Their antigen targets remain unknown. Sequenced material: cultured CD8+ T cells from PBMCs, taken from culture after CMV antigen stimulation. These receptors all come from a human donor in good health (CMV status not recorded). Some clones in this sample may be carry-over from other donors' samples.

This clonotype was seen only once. CDR3 loop: CSAPVGGTNEKLFF. The CDR3 DNA sequence: TGCAGTGCCCCCGTCGGGGGAACTAATGAAAAACTGTTTTTT. The V gene is TRBV20-1, the J gene TRBJ1-4, with D maybe TRBD1 (5 bases). Trimming left V 6 bases short and J 1 base short, with 12 bases between. Germline V gives CDR1 DFQATT, CDR2 SNEGSKA (reference sequence). There are 14 residues in the CDR3.

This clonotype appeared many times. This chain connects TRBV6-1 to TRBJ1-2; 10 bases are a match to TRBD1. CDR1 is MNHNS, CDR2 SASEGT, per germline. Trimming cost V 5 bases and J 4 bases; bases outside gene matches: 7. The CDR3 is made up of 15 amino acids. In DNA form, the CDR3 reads TGTGCCAGCAGTACGAGACAGGGGGCCCTCTATGGCTACACCTTC. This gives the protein CASSTRQGALYGYTF.

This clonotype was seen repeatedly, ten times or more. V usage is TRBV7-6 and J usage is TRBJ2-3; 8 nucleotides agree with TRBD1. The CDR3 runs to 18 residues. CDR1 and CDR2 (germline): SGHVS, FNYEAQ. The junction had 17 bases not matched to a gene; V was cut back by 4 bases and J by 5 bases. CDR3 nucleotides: TGTGCCAGCAGCTACCTCCCTTGGCAGGGGGCGTTCGAAGATACGCAGTATTTT. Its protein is CASSYLPWQGAFEDTQYF.

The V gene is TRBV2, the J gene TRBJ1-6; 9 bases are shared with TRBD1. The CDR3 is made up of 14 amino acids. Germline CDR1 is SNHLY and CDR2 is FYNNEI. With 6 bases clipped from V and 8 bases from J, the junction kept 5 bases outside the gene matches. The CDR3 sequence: CASSPGQGHSPLHF. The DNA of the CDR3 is TGTGCCAGCAGCCCGGGACAGGGACATTCACCCCTCCACTTT.

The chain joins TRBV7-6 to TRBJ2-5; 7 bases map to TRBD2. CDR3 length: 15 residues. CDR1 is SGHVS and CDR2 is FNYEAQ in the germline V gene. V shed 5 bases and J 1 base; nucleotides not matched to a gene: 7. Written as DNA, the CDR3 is TGTGCCAGCAGCCACCTACCTAGCGGCCAAGAGACCCAGTACTTC. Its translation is CASSHLPSGQETQYF.

This chain's CDR3 is CASSPYGPNQPQHF. DNA for the CDR3: TGTGCCAGCAGCCCTTACGGACCGAATCAGCCCCAGCATTTT. The V call is TRBV7-6, the J call TRBJ1-5; D not resolved. Trimming stripped 5 bases from V and 4 bases from J, with 12 bases between. CDR3 length: 14 amino acids. Germline V gene sequence: CDR1 SGHVS, CDR2 FNYEAQ.

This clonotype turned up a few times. The CDR3 DNA reads as TGTGCCAGCACCGAGCGAGGTTACGACACTGAAGCTTTCTTT. Amino acids: CASTERGYDTEAFF. V and J are TRBV7-6 and TRBJ1-1; the D is unclear. The CDR3 has 14 amino acids. Looked up from germline, CDR1 is SGHVS and CDR2 is FNYEAQ. The V and J ends lost 7 bases and 3 bases respectively, with 15 bases between them.

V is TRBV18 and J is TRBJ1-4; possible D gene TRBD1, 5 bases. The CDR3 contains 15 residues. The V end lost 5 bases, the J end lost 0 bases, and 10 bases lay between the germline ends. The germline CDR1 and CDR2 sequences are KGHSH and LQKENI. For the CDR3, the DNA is TGTGCCAGCTCAGTAGACAGTTCAACTAATGAAAAACTGTTTTTT. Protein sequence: CASSVDSSTNEKLFF.